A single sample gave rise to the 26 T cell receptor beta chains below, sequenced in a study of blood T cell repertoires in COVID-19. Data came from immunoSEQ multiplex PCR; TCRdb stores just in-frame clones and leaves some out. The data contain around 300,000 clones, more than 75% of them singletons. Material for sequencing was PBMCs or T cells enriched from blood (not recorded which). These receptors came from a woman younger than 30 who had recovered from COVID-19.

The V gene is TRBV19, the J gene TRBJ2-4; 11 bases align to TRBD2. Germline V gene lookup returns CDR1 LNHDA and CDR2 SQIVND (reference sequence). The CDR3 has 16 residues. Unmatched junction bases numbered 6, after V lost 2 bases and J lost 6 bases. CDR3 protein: CASSISGLAGGNIQYF. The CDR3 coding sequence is TGTGCCAGTAGTATATCAGGGCTAGCGGGGGGAAACATTCAGTACTTC. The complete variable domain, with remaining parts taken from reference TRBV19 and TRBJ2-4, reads DGGITQSPKYLFRKEGQNVTLSCEQNLNHDAMYWYRQDPGQGLRLIYYSQIVNDFQKGDIAEGYSVSREKKESFPLTVTSAQKNPTAFYLCASSISGLAGGNIQYFGAGTRLSVL.

CDR3 nucleotide sequence: TGTGTCAGAAGCGCGGACAGGGGGCAGTACGAGCAGTACTTC. It yields the protein CVRSADRGQYEQYF. The chain recombines TRBV7-5 with TRBJ2-7; TRBD1 was called by the table and not checked on the DNA. TRBV7-5 has pseudogene status. The CDR3 covers 14 residues.

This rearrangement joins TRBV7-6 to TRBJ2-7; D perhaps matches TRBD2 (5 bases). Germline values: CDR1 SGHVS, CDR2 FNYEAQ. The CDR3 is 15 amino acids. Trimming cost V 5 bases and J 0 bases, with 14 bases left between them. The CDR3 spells CASSITATSSYEQYF. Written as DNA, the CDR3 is TGTGCCAGCAGCATCACAGCCACTAGCTCCTACGAGCAGTACTTC.

Here the CDR3 DNA reads TGTGCCAGCAGTTTATTCGCTAGACAGTACTACGAGCAGTACTTC. This codes for CASSLFARQYYEQYF. The J gene is TRBJ2-7, the V gene TRBV28, with D tentatively TRBD1 (5 bases). This CDR3 spans 15 amino acids. The V gene lost 1 base and the J gene lost 3 bases, with 13 bases spanning the gap. Germline V gene sequence: CDR1 MDHEN, CDR2 SYDVKM.

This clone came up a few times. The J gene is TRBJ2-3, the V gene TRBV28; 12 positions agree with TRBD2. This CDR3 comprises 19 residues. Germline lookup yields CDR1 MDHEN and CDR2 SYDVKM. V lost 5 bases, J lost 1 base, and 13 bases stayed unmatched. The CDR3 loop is CASSVPVLAGGRGTDTQYF. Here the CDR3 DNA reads TGTGCCAGCAGTGTCCCAGTCCTAGCGGGGGGGAGGGGCACAGATACGCAGTATTTT.

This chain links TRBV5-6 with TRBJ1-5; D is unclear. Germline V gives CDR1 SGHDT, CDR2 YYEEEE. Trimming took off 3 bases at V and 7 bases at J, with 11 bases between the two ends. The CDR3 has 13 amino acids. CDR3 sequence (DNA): TGTGCCAGCAGCTGGAGGGTCGGCCAGCCCCAGCATTTT. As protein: CASSWRVGQPQHF.

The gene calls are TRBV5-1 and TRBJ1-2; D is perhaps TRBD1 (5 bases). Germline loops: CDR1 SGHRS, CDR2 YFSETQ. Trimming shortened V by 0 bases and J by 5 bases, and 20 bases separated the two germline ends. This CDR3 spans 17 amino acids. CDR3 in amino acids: CASSLEGVPGIGYGYTF. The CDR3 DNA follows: TGCGCCAGCAGCTTGGAAGGGGTTCCAGGTATTGGTTATGGCTACACCTTC.

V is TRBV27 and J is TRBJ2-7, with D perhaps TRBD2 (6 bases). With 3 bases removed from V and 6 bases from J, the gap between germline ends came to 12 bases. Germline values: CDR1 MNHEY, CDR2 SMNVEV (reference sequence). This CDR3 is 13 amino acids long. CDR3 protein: CASSFDGGSEQYF. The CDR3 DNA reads TGTGCCAGCAGTTTTGATGGGGGGAGCGAGCAGTACTTC.

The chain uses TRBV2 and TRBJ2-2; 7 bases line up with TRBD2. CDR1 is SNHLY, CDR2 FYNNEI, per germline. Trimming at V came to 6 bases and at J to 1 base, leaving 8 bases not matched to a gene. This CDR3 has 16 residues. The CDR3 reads CASSAHPSGNTGELFF. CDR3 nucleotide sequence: TGTGCCAGCAGCGCACACCCTAGCGGGAACACCGGGGAGCTGTTTTTT.

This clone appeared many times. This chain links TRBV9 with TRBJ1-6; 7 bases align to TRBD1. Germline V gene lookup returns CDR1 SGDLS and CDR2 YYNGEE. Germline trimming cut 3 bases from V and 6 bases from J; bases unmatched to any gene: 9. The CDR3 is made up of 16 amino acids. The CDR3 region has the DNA TGTGCCAGCAGCGCAACCGGGACAGCCGTTAATTCACCCCTCCACTTT. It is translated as CASSATGTAVNSPLHF.

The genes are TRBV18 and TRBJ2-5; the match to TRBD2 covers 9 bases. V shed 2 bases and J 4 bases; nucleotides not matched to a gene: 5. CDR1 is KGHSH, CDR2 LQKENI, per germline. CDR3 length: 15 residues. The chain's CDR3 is CASSPVSGSRETQYF. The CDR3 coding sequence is TGTGCCAGCTCACCAGTTAGCGGGAGTCGAGAGACCCAGTACTTC. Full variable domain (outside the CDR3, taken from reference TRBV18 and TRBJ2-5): NAGVMQNPRHLVRRRGQEARLRCSPMKGHSHVYWYRQLPEEGLKFMVYLQKENIIDESGMPKERFSAEFPKEGPSILRIQQVVRGDSAAYFCASSPVSGSRETQYFGPGTRLLVL.

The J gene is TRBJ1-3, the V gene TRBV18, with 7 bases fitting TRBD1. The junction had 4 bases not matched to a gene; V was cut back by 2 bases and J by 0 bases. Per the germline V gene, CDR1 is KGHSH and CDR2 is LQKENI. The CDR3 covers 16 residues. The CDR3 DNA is TGTGCCAGCTCACCAAGTAGGACAGGCTCTGGAAACACCATATATTTT. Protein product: CASSPSRTGSGNTIYF.

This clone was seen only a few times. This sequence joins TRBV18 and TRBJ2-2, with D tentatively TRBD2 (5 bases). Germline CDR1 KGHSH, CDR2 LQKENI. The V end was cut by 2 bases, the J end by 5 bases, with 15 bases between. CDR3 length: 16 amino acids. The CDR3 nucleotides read TGTGCCAGCTCACCAGCCTGGGAGATACGTACCGGGGAGCTGTTTTTT. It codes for CASSPAWEIRTGELFF.

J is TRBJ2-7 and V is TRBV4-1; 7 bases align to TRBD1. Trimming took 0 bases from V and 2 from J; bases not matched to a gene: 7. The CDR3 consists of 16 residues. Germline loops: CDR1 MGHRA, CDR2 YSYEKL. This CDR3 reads CASSQDHPTGTYEQYF. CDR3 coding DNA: TGCGCCAGCAGCCAAGATCACCCGACAGGGACCTACGAGCAGTACTTC.

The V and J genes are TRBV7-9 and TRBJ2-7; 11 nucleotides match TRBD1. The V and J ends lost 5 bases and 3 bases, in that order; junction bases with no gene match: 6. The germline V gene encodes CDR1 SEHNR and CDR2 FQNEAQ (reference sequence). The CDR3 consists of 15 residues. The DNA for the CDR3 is TGTGCCAGCAGCGCAACCGGGACAGGGGGCTACGAGCAGTACTTC. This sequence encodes CASSATGTGGYEQYF.

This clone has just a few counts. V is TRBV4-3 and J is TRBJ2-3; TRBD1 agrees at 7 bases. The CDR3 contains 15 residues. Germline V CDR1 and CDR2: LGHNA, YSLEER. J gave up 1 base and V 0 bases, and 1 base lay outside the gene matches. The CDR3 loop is CASSQDTGGTDTQYF. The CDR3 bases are TGCGCCAGCAGCCAAGACACAGGGGGCACAGATACGCAGTATTTT.

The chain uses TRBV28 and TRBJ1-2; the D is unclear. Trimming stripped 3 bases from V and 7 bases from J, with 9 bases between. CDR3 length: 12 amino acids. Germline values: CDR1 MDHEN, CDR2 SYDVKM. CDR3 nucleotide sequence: TGTGCCAGCAGTTTGGTCAGTGCTGGCTACACCTTC. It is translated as CASSLVSAGYTF.

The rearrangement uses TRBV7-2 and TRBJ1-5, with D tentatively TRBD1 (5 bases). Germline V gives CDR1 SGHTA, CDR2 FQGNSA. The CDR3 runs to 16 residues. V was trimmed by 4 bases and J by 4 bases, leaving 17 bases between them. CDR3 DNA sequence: TGTGCCAGCAGCTCCGAAGGGGTGGCCGTTAATCAGCCCCAGCATTTT. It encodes CASSSEGVAVNQPQHF.

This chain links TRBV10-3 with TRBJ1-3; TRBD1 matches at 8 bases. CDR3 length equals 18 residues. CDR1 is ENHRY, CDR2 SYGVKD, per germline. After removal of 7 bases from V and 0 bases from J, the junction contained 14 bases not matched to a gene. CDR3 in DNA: TGTGCCATCACCTCCGACAGGGGCTGGGAGCTCTCTGGAAACACCATATATTTT. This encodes CAITSDRGWELSGNTIYF.

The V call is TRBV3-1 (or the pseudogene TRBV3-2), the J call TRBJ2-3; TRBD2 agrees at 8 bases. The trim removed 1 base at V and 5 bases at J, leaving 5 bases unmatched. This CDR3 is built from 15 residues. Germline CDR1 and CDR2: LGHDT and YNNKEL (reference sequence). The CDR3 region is CASSQGTSRVDTQYF. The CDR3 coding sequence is TGTGCCAGCAGCCAAGGGACTAGCAGGGTAGATACGCAGTATTTT.

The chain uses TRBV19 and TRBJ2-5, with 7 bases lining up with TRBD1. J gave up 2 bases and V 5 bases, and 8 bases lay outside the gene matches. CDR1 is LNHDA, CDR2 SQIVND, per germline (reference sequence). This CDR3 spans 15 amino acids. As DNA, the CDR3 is TGTGCCAGTAGTGCCCCTAACAGGGGTCAAGAGACCCAGTACTTC. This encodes CASSAPNRGQETQYF.

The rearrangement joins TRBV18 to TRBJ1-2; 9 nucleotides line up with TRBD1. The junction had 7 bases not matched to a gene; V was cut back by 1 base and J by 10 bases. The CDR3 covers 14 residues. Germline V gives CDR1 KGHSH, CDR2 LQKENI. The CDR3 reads CASSPRRDRADYTF. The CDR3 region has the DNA TGTGCCAGCTCACCACGTCGGGACAGGGCGGACTACACCTTC.

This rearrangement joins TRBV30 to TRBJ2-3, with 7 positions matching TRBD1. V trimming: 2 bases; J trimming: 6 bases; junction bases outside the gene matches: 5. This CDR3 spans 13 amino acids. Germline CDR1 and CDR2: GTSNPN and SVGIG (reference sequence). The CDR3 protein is CAWSRQGTDTQYF. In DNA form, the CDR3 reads TGTGCCTGGAGTAGACAGGGAACGGATACGCAGTATTTT.

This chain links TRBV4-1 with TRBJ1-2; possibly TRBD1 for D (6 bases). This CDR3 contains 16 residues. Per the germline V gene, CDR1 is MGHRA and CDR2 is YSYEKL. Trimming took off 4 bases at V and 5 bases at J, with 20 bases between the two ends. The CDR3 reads CASSLPETGLGYGYTF. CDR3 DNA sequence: TGCGCCAGCAGCCTTCCTGAAACAGGGCTCGGGTATGGCTACACCTTC.

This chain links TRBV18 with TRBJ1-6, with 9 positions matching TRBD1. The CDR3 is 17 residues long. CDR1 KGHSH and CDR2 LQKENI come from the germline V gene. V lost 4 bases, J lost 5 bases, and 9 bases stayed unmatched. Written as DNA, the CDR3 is TGTGCCAGCTCACAAGCTACCGGACAGGGGAATAATTCACCCCTCCACTTT. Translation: CASSQATGQGNNSPLHF. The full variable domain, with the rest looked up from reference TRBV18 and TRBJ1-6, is NAGVMQNPRHLVRRRGQEARLRCSPMKGHSHVYWYRQLPEEGLKFMVYLQKENIIDESGMPKERFSAEFPKEGPSILRIQQVVRGDSAAYFCASSQATGQGNNSPLHFGNGTRLTVT.

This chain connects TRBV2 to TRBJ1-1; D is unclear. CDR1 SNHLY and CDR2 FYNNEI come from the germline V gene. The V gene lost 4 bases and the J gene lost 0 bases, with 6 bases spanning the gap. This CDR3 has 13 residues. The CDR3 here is CASSAGLNTEAFF. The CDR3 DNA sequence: TGTGCCAGCAGTGCGGGGTTGAACACTGAAGCTTTCTTT.